These 22 T cell receptor beta chains originate from one sample sequenced in a study of blood T cell repertoires in COVID-19. This table comes from immunoSEQ multiplex PCR, and its TCRdb copy is limited to in-frame clones, with some not included. Here the sample spans some 90,000 clones, 80% to 90% being singletons. The material sequenced was peripheral blood. These receptors originate from an elderly man with active or convalescent COVID-19.

This rearrangement joins TRBV28 to TRBJ1-6, with 8 bases aligning to TRBD1. Germline V gives CDR1 MDHEN, CDR2 SYDVKM. The CDR3 is 17 amino acids. Trimming took 4 bases from V and 0 from J; bases not matched to a gene: 5. The CDR3: CASSWGQASSYNSPLHF. The DNA for the CDR3 is TGTGCCAGCAGTTGGGGACAGGCGAGCTCCTATAATTCACCCCTCCACTTT.

The V and J genes are TRBV6-5 and TRBJ2-3; a possible D gene is TRBD2 (5 bases). Germline values: CDR1 MNHEY, CDR2 SVGAGI. The ends were cut back, 6 bases at V and 4 bases at J, with 11 bases in the middle. The CDR3 is 13 residues long. The CDR3 reads CASSPTTADTQYF. CDR3 bases: TGTGCCAGCAGCCCGACTACCGCAGATACGCAGTATTTT.

The chain has TRBV5-4 and TRBJ2-7; 10 nucleotides agree with TRBD2. CDR1 is SGHNT and CDR2 is YYREEE in the germline V gene (reference sequence). Germline trimming cut 2 bases from V and 1 base from J; bases unmatched to any gene: 6. CDR3 length: 16 amino acids. The CDR3 reads CASSLSLSGRSYEQYF. The CDR3 DNA is TGTGCCAGCAGCTTATCCCTTAGCGGGAGGTCCTACGAGCAGTACTTC.

This chain uses TRBV5-5 with TRBJ2-1, with D maybe TRBD2 (6 bases). The CDR3 runs 13 residues. V lost 2 bases and J lost 6, with 9 bases in between. Germline V gene sequence: CDR1 SGHKS, CDR2 YYEKEE (reference sequence). As DNA, the CDR3 is TGTGCCAGCAGCTTAGGAGGGCTCAATGAGCAGTTCTTC. Residues: CASSLGGLNEQFF.

DNA of the CDR3: TGTGCCAGCAGTTCAGGGGCCTACGAGCAGTACTTC. Translating gives CASSSGAYEQYF. This rearrangement joins TRBV6-5 to TRBJ2-7; tentatively, D is TRBD1 (6 bases). V shed 4 bases and J shed 2 bases, with 6 bases lying between them. The germline gives CDR1 MNHEY, CDR2 SVGAGI. The CDR3 is 12 amino acids.

The rearrangement joins TRBV11-2 to TRBJ2-1; 8 bases fit TRBD1. The CDR3 is 18 amino acids. V lost 5 bases and J lost 4; bases outside the gene matches: 16. The germline V gene encodes CDR1 SGHAT and CDR2 FQNNGV. The CDR3 reads CASSPGGQGGSIYNEQFF. CDR3 sequence (DNA): TGTGCCAGCAGCCCCGGAGGACAGGGAGGATCCATTTACAATGAGCAGTTCTTC. The entire variable domain, with the rest obtained from reference TRBV11-2 and TRBJ2-1, is as follows: EAGVAQSPRYKIIEKRQSVAFWCNPISGHATLYWYQQILGQGPKLLIQFQNNGVVDDSQLPKDRFSAERLKGVDSTLKIQPAKLEDSAVYLCASSPGGQGGSIYNEQFFGPGTRLTVL.

The chain recombines TRBV18 with TRBJ2-7; D is unresolved. Looked up from germline, CDR1 is KGHSH and CDR2 is LQKENI. The CDR3 is 11 residues long. Between the trimmed V and J ends, which lost 6 bases and 0 bases, there was a span of 3 bases. The CDR3 reads CASSLSYEQYF. The CDR3 DNA reads as TGTGCCAGCTCTCTCTCCTACGAGCAGTACTTC. Full variable domain (remainder filled in from reference TRBV18 and TRBJ2-7): NAGVMQNPRHLVRRRGQEARLRCSPMKGHSHVYWYRQLPEEGLKFMVYLQKENIIDESGMPKERFSAEFPKEGPSILRIQQVVRGDSAAYFCASSLSYEQYFGPGTRLTVT.

This sequence joins TRBV6-2 or TRBV6-3 and TRBJ1-2; D is perhaps TRBD1 (6 bases). The CDR3 consists of 16 residues. V was pared by 4 bases and J by 5 bases, with 20 bases between. Germline CDR1 MNHEY, CDR2 SVGEGT. CDR3: CASSFPSGHSSYGYTF. As DNA, the CDR3 is TGTGCCAGCAGTTTCCCCTCGGGACACTCCTCTTATGGCTACACCTTC.

The chain's CDR3 is CASSPPGATEAFF. As DNA, the CDR3 is TGTGCCAGCAGTCCCCCAGGGGCCACTGAAGCTTTCTTT. The genes are TRBV28 and TRBJ1-1; a weak D match, TRBD1 (6 bases). The germline V gene has CDR1 MDHEN and CDR2 SYDVKM. Trimming stripped 5 bases from V and 4 bases from J, with 11 bases between. The CDR3 extends over 13 amino acids.

The chain has TRBV7-2 and TRBJ2-2; TRBD2 matches 12 bases. The CDR3 consists of 17 residues. The junction had 5 bases not matched to a gene; V was cut back by 2 bases and J by 4 bases. Germline V gene lookup returns CDR1 SGHTA and CDR2 FQGNSA. The CDR3 sequence: CASSLRLAGGRTGELFF. The CDR3 nucleotides are TGTGCCAGCAGCTTAAGGCTAGCGGGAGGGCGCACCGGGGAGCTGTTTTTT.

This chain joins TRBV2 and TRBJ2-3, with D maybe TRBD1 (6 bases). Germline loops: CDR1 SNHLY, CDR2 FYNNEI. V gave up 7 bases and J gave up 4 bases, with 18 bases separating them. The CDR3 spans 15 residues. Here the CDR3 reads CASTQTPGVSDTQYF. The CDR3 bases are TGTGCCAGCACTCAAACCCCAGGGGTGTCAGATACGCAGTATTTT.

This chain joins TRBV30 and TRBJ1-3; D is ambiguous. The V gene lost 0 bases and the J gene lost 0 bases, with 6 bases spanning the gap. CDR1 and CDR2 (germline): GTSNPN, SVGIG (reference sequence). This CDR3 is 14 amino acids long. In DNA form, the CDR3 reads TGTGCCTGGAGTGTACTGCTCTCTGGAAACACCATATATTTT. This encodes CAWSVLLSGNTIYF.

V gene TRBV6-6 combines with J gene TRBJ1-5; D is perhaps TRBD1 (6 bases). The CDR3 sequence is 14 residues long. V shed 6 bases and J shed 8 bases, with 17 bases lying between them. Germline lookup yields CDR1 MNHNY and CDR2 SVGAGI (reference sequence). The CDR3 loop reads CASRPGTPWEPQHF. CDR3 sequence (DNA): TGTGCCAGCAGACCTGGGACACCTTGGGAGCCCCAGCATTTT.

This clone has only one observation. The V call is TRBV6-5, the J call TRBJ1-4, with 7 positions matching TRBD1. The CDR3 runs to 13 residues. With 7 bases clipped from V and 8 bases from J, the junction kept 7 bases outside the gene matches. Germline CDR1 reads MNHEY; CDR2 reads SVGAGI. CDR3 sequence reads: CASNHRGSEKLFF. In DNA form, the CDR3 reads TGTGCCAGCAACCACAGGGGCAGCGAAAAACTGTTTTTT.

The genes are TRBV4-1 and TRBJ1-1; TRBD1 agrees at 7 bases. Germline lookup yields CDR1 MGHRA and CDR2 YSYEKL. J gave up 5 bases and V 4 bases, and 7 bases lay outside the gene matches. This CDR3 is 14 amino acids long. CDR3 coding DNA: TGCGCCAGCAGCCTCGACCAGACAGGGACTGAAGCTTTCTTT. It specifies CASSLDQTGTEAFF.

The chain employs TRBV2 and TRBJ2-7; D gene unclear. V lost 1 base and J lost 7, with 8 bases in between. The CDR3 spans 12 residues. The germline V gene has CDR1 SNHLY and CDR2 FYNNEI. This CDR3 is CASSEGREEQYF. The CDR3 DNA is TGTGCCAGCAGTGAAGGTCGCGAGGAGCAGTACTTC. Looking up the rest from reference TRBV2 and TRBJ2-7 gives the full variable domain: EPEVTQTPSHQVTQMGQEVILRCVPISNHLYFYWYRQILGQKVEFLVSFYNNEISEKSEIFDDQFSVERPDGSNFTLKIRSTKLEDSAMYFCASSEGREEQYFGPGTRLTVT.

The chain joins TRBV29-1 to TRBJ1-2; 7 nucleotides align to TRBD1. The CDR3 has 12 residues. Germline V CDR1 and CDR2: SQVTM, ANQGSEA. Trimming at V came to 1 base and at J to 4 bases, leaving 0 bases not matched to a gene. In DNA form, the CDR3 reads TGCAGCGTTGAAGGGGACAGCTATGGCTACACCTTC. Amino acids: CSVEGDSYGYTF.

The count of this clone is one. This chain joins TRBV28 and TRBJ2-5, with TRBD2 identical over 11 bases. The germline gives CDR1 MDHEN, CDR2 SYDVKM. The J segment lost 5 bases and the V segment lost 5 bases, leaving 7 bases of the junction unmatched. The CDR3 has 15 residues. CDR3 nucleotide sequence: TGTGCCAGCAGTCTCCTAGCGGGAGGTGGGGAGACCCAGTACTTC. It codes for CASSLLAGGGETQYF.

The rearrangement links TRBV10-3 to TRBJ1-4; D might be TRBD1 (6 bases). CDR3 length: 14 residues. The V and J ends lost 5 bases and 2 bases respectively, with 9 bases between them. Looked up from germline, CDR1 is ENHRY and CDR2 is SYGVKD. The CDR3 spells CAISRTATNEKLFF. The CDR3 nucleotides are TGTGCCATCAGTCGGACAGCGACTAATGAAAAACTGTTTTTT.

This chain links TRBV7-2 with TRBJ1-1, with D uncertain. The germline CDR1 and CDR2 sequences are SGHTA and FQGNSA. The germline V and J ends were trimmed by 2 bases and 1 base, with 5 bases remaining between them. The CDR3 has 13 amino acids. The CDR3 DNA reads as TGTGCCAGCAGCTTATGGCAGAACACTGAAGCTTTCTTT. This translates into CASSLWQNTEAFF.

This clone was counted between two and nine times. The chain couples TRBV2 to TRBJ2-7; TRBD1 might be the D (6 bases). Trimming took 7 bases from V and 0 from J, leaving 13 bases between them. Germline CDR1 reads SNHLY; CDR2 reads FYNNEI. The CDR3 has 14 amino acids. The CDR3 reads CASKAQGLSYEQYF. The CDR3 coding sequence is TGTGCCAGCAAGGCACAGGGCCTCTCCTACGAGCAGTACTTC.

The CDR3 DNA reads as TGTGCCAGCAGCGTAAGGGGGGGGCTGGGGACTGAAGCTTTCTTT. It is translated as CASSVRGGLGTEAFF. This rearrangement joins TRBV5-8 to TRBJ1-1, with D maybe TRBD1 (6 bases). CDR1 is SGHTS and CDR2 is YDEGEE in the germline V gene. This CDR3 spans 15 amino acids. Trimming pared 4 bases from V and 5 bases from J, leaving 18 bases between.